This TCR beta chain is drawn from a study of identical twins. The V gene's germline CDR1 is SQVTM and CDR2 ANQGSEA. CDR3 length: 14 amino acids. Using its own MiXCR run on the 5' RACE reads, TCRdb lists one record per CDR3 protein. In the table there are 400,000 to 550,000 distinct CDR3 sequences, around 24% of which are singletons. This clonotype appeared a few times. Healthy Caucasians alone served as donors. These data were also reused for a study on T cells expressing NK-cell markers. From that report: Out of eight donors sequenced, seven tested HCMV-seropositive and the remaining one seronegative. Four donors' CD3+CD56-NKG2C+ cells were dominated by the same clonotypes.

The rearrangement uses TRBV29-1 and TRBJ2-2; D call uncertain. This clonotype was obtained from a woman younger than 35 in good health. The sequenced sample was CD4+ T cells sorted from blood. CDR3 amino acids: CSARGESNTGELFF. Written as DNA, the CDR3 is TGCAGTGCGAGAGGAGAATCGAACACCGGGGAGCTGTTTTTT.